A selection of T cell receptor beta chains follows, all from one sample in a study of blood T cell repertoires in COVID-19. The table came from immunoSEQ multiplex PCR; TCRdb's copy has only in-frame clones and leaves some out. The sample lists 450,000 to 500,000 clones, 88% occurring once. Sequencing was done on a sample of PBMCs or T cells enriched from blood (not recorded which). The receptors stem from a woman aged 55-70 years who had recovered from COVID-19. Each CDR3 is given with its conserved first and last residue. The order of the fields is V gene, J gene, D gene, clone size, CDR3 DNA, CDR3 protein. A D gene is named only where the DNA matches it firmly. Part of the rows lack a size; the others show once, few, many or a class for expanded clones.

v_call: TRBV27; j_call: TRBJ2-6; d_call: NA; clone_size: once; cdr3_nt: TGTGCCAGCAGCCTCCTAGAGGGGGCCAACGTCCTGACTTTC; cdr3_aa: CASSLLEGANVLTF
v_call: TRBV2; j_call: TRBJ2-2; d_call: TRBD1; clone_size: NA; cdr3_nt: TGTGCCAGCAGTGGGGCCCTAGGACAGGGGACCAACGGGGAGCTGTTTTTT; cdr3_aa: CASSGALGQGTNGELFF
v_call: TRBV7-6; j_call: TRBJ2-1; d_call: TRBD2; clone_size: NA; cdr3_nt: TGTGCCAGCAGCCCGGCGGTGACTAGCGGGGCCTACAATGAGCAGTTCTTC; cdr3_aa: CASSPAVTSGAYNEQFF
v_call: TRBV4-2; j_call: TRBJ2-1; d_call: NA; clone_size: NA; cdr3_nt: TGTGCCAGCAGCCCAGGTCAAGGGGACTACAATGAGCAGTTCTTC; cdr3_aa: CASSPGQGDYNEQFF
v_call: TRBV4-2; j_call: TRBJ2-5; d_call: NA; clone_size: NA; cdr3_nt: TGTGCCAGCAGCCAAGTGGCGGGGAGCCAAGAGACCCAGTACTTC; cdr3_aa: CASSQVAGSQETQYF
v_call: TRBV5-1; j_call: TRBJ2-1; d_call: NA; clone_size: NA; cdr3_nt: TGCGCCAGCAAGACCGTCGGGGCGGGGTACAATGAGCAGTTCTTC; cdr3_aa: CASKTVGAGYNEQFF
v_call: TRBV9; j_call: TRBJ2-3; d_call: TRBD2; clone_size: NA; cdr3_nt: TGTGCCAGCAGCGTAGAGGTTGGTAGCGGGGGCCTGGGAGATACGCAGTATTTT; cdr3_aa: CASSVEVGSGGLGDTQYF
v_call: TRBV19; j_call: TRBJ2-1; d_call: TRBD1; clone_size: NA; cdr3_nt: TGTGCCAGTAGTATTAGGACAGGGGTTCATAATGAGCAGTTCTTC; cdr3_aa: CASSIRTGVHNEQFF
v_call: TRBV5-5; j_call: TRBJ1-5; d_call: NA; clone_size: NA; cdr3_nt: TGTGCCAGCAGCTTGGCAGGGGGCAATCAGCCCCAGCATTTT; cdr3_aa: CASSLAGGNQPQHF
v_call: TRBV10-3; j_call: TRBJ2-1; d_call: NA; clone_size: NA; cdr3_nt: TGTGCCATCAGTGTTGTTTCGGGGGATGAGCAGTTCTTC; cdr3_aa: CAISVVSGDEQFF
v_call: TRBV2; j_call: TRBJ1-4; d_call: NA; clone_size: NA; cdr3_nt: TGTGCCAGCACCATCCTCTGGGGGAGGGAAAAACTGTTTTTT; cdr3_aa: CASTILWGREKLFF
v_call: TRBV24-1; j_call: TRBJ1-2; d_call: NA; clone_size: NA; cdr3_nt: TGTGCCACCAGTGAGGGGACACCAACTAACTATGGCTACACCTTC; cdr3_aa: CATSEGTPTNYGYTF
v_call: TRBV10-3; j_call: TRBJ2-3; d_call: TRBD2; clone_size: NA; cdr3_nt: TGTGCCATCAGTGGATCTTCCCTAGTGACTAGCCCCCCAGATACGCAGTATTTT; cdr3_aa: CAISGSSLVTSPPDTQYF
v_call: TRBV6-1; j_call: TRBJ1-2; d_call: NA; clone_size: NA; cdr3_nt: TGTGCCAGCAGTGAAGGGGGACACAACGTGGATGGCTACACCTTC; cdr3_aa: CASSEGGHNVDGYTF
v_call: TRBV2; j_call: TRBJ2-1; d_call: NA; clone_size: NA; cdr3_nt: TGTGCCAGCAGTGCTACAGGGTTGGGATATGAGCAGTTCTTC; cdr3_aa: CASSATGLGYEQFF
v_call: TRBV5-4; j_call: TRBJ2-5; d_call: TRBD1; clone_size: NA; cdr3_nt: TGTGCCAGCAGCTTAGGGACAGACCAAGAGACCCAGTACTTC; cdr3_aa: CASSLGTDQETQYF
v_call: TRBV2; j_call: TRBJ1-3; d_call: NA; clone_size: NA; cdr3_nt: TGTGCCAGCAGTGATACGGGGGGGCGAAACACCATATATTTT; cdr3_aa: CASSDTGGRNTIYF
v_call: TRBV5-4; j_call: TRBJ1-1; d_call: TRBD1; clone_size: NA; cdr3_nt: TGTGCCAGCAGCTTTAGTGTGGGACAGGGGAACACTGAAGCTTTCTTT; cdr3_aa: CASSFSVGQGNTEAFF
v_call: TRBV5-4; j_call: TRBJ2-1; d_call: TRBD2; clone_size: few; cdr3_nt: TGTGCCAGCAGCCTTTCAGCGGGGGGGTACAATGAGCAGTTCTTC; cdr3_aa: CASSLSAGGYNEQFF
v_call: TRBV19; j_call: TRBJ1-1; d_call: NA; clone_size: many; cdr3_nt: TGTGCCAGTAGTATAGAGGGGGGGCTAGGGGCTGAAGCTTTCTTT; cdr3_aa: CASSIEGGLGAEAFF
v_call: TRBV2; j_call: TRBJ2-1; d_call: TRBD2; clone_size: NA; cdr3_nt: TGTGCCAGCAGCCTAGGACTAGCGGGGGGGAAAAGCTCCTACAATGAGCAGTTCTTC; cdr3_aa: CASSLGLAGGKSSYNEQFF
v_call: TRBV6-5; j_call: TRBJ2-7; d_call: NA; clone_size: NA; cdr3_nt: TGTGCCAGCAGCCGCACCCAGGTTAGCTCCTACGAGCAGTACTTC; cdr3_aa: CASSRTQVSSYEQYF
v_call: TRBV28; j_call: TRBJ1-3; d_call: NA; clone_size: NA; cdr3_nt: TGTGCCAGCTTCGGGAACACCATATATTTT; cdr3_aa: CASFGNTIYF
v_call: TRBV19; j_call: TRBJ2-1; d_call: TRBD2; clone_size: few; cdr3_nt: TGTGCCAGTAGTGAAGCGGGGCGTCAGAATGAGCAGTTCTTC; cdr3_aa: CASSEAGRQNEQFF
v_call: TRBV27; j_call: TRBJ2-6; d_call: NA; clone_size: NA; cdr3_nt: TGTGCCAGCAGTTTAATTGGGAGTTCTGGGGCCAACGTCCTGACTTTC; cdr3_aa: CASSLIGSSGANVLTF
v_call: TRBV4-1; j_call: TRBJ1-5; d_call: TRBD1; clone_size: NA; cdr3_nt: TGCGCCAGCAGCCATATCGGGACAGGGAGGGATCAGCCCCAGCATTTT; cdr3_aa: CASSHIGTGRDQPQHF
v_call: TRBV5-1; j_call: TRBJ1-1; d_call: TRBD1; clone_size: NA; cdr3_nt: TGCGCCAGCAGCCCACAGGGGGCAACTGAAGCTTTCTTT; cdr3_aa: CASSPQGATEAFF
v_call: TRBV5-1; j_call: TRBJ1-3; d_call: TRBD1; clone_size: NA; cdr3_nt: TGCGCCAGCAGCTTGGCAGGGGGCGCTTATGGAAACACCATATATTTT; cdr3_aa: CASSLAGGAYGNTIYF
v_call: TRBV12-3/TRBV12-4; j_call: TRBJ1-2; d_call: TRBD1; clone_size: NA; cdr3_nt: TGTGCCAGCAGGGGGACAGGGCGGGGTGGCTACACCTTC; cdr3_aa: CASRGTGRGGYTF
v_call: TRBV3-1/TRBV3-2; j_call: TRBJ1-2; d_call: TRBD1; clone_size: NA; cdr3_nt: TGTGCCAGCAGGGACAGGGGGACGTTGGGCTATGGCTACACCTTC; cdr3_aa: CASRDRGTLGYGYTF
v_call: TRBV5-1; j_call: TRBJ1-2; d_call: TRBD1; clone_size: once; cdr3_nt: TGCGCCAGCAGCGGCGGGACAGGGGTCTATGGCTACACCTTC; cdr3_aa: CASSGGTGVYGYTF
v_call: TRBV2; j_call: TRBJ2-7; d_call: NA; clone_size: NA; cdr3_nt: TGTGCCAGCAGTGGAGGCAGTACCTATGAGCAGTACTTC; cdr3_aa: CASSGGSTYEQYF
v_call: TRBV11-3; j_call: TRBJ2-3; d_call: NA; clone_size: NA; cdr3_nt: TGTGCCAGCAGCTTGCGGGGCACAGATACGCAGTATTTT; cdr3_aa: CASSLRGTDTQYF
v_call: TRBV2; j_call: TRBJ2-3; d_call: NA; clone_size: NA; cdr3_nt: TGTGCCAGCAGTGGGTTGAGAGATACGCAGTATTTT; cdr3_aa: CASSGLRDTQYF
v_call: TRBV6-5; j_call: TRBJ1-2; d_call: TRBD1; clone_size: NA; cdr3_nt: TGTGCCAGCAGCTTGGGACAGAGCTATGGCTACACCTTC; cdr3_aa: CASSLGQSYGYTF
v_call: TRBV5-1; j_call: TRBJ2-1; d_call: TRBD1; clone_size: NA; cdr3_nt: TGCGCCAGCAGCTCAGGGGGCTTGACCTACAATGAGCAGTTCTTC; cdr3_aa: CASSSGGLTYNEQFF